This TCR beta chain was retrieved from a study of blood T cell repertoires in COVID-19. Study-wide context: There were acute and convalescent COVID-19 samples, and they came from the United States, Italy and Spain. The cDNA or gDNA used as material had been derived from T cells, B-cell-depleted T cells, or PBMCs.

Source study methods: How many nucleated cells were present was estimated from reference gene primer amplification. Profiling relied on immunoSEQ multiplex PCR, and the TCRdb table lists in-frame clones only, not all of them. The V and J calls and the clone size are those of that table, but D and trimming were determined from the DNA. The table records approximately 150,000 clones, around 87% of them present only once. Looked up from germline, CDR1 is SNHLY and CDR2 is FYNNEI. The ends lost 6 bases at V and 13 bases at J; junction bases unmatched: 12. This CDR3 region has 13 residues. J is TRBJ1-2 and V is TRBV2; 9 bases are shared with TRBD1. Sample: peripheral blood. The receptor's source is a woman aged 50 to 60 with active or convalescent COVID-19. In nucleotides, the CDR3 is TGTGCCAGCAGCCTAACCCACGGGGGACAGGGCACCTTC. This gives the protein CASSLTHGGQGTF.